These T cell receptor beta chains were read from a single sample in a study of T cells in tuberculosis. Sequencing used immunoSEQ multiplex PCR; TCRdb keeps in-frame clones, though not all of them. Among roughly 34,000 clones listed, 70% to 90% were seen once. Sequencing used PBMCs, obtained at tuberculosis diagnosis. Every receptor here comes from an adult with tuberculosis. The CDR3 runs from the conserved cysteine through the conserved F or W. The order of the fields is clone size, D gene, J gene, V gene, CDR3 DNA, CDR3 protein. The D gene is left open where the match is weak. A row's size may be missing; if present it is once, few, many or a size class.

clone_size: NA
d_call: TRBD2
j_call: TRBJ2-5
v_call: TRBV5-3
cdr3_nt: TGTGCCAGCCCGGGACTAGCGGAGTGGAAAGAGACCCAGTACTTC
cdr3_aa: CASPGLAEWKETQYF

clone_size: few
d_call: TRBD2
j_call: TRBJ2-1
v_call: TRBV12-5
cdr3_nt: TGTGCTAGTGGTTTGGTACTAGCGGTAGACAATGAGCAGTTCTTC
cdr3_aa: CASGLVLAVDNEQFF

clone_size: few
d_call: TRBD2
j_call: TRBJ2-2
v_call: TRBV7-2
cdr3_nt: TGTGCCAGCAGCTTAGATCCTAGCGGGAGGAACACCGGGGAGCTGTTTTTT
cdr3_aa: CASSLDPSGRNTGELFF

clone_size: NA
d_call: NA
j_call: TRBJ2-1
v_call: TRBV11-2
cdr3_nt: TGTGCCAGCAGCCCTGGAACGTCTAGCGATGAGCAGTTCTTC
cdr3_aa: CASSPGTSSDEQFF

clone_size: NA
d_call: NA
j_call: TRBJ1-1
v_call: TRBV11-2
cdr3_nt: TGTGCCAGCAATGTTCCGGGGGATGGCACTGAAGCTTTCTTT
cdr3_aa: CASNVPGDGTEAFF

clone_size: NA
d_call: NA
j_call: TRBJ2-7
v_call: TRBV6-5
cdr3_nt: TGTGCCAGCAGTTTATTCCAAGGGGGCGAGCAGTACTTC
cdr3_aa: CASSLFQGGEQYF

clone_size: NA
d_call: TRBD2
j_call: TRBJ2-7
v_call: TRBV30
cdr3_nt: TGTGCCTGGAGTGTATTGGGGGAGGGGTCCTACGAGCAGTACTTC
cdr3_aa: CAWSVLGEGSYEQYF

clone_size: NA
d_call: TRBD1
j_call: TRBJ2-1
v_call: TRBV11-2
cdr3_nt: TGTGCCAGCAGCTTGGAGCGTGGGACAGGGGATGAGCAGTTCTTC
cdr3_aa: CASSLERGTGDEQFF

clone_size: NA
d_call: TRBD2
j_call: TRBJ2-7
v_call: TRBV27
cdr3_nt: TGTGCCAGCAGTCCCTCCTTGGTAGCGGGGTACGAGCAGTACTTC
cdr3_aa: CASSPSLVAGYEQYF

clone_size: NA
d_call: NA
j_call: TRBJ2-2
v_call: TRBV4-1
cdr3_nt: TGCGCCAGCAGCCAAGTTTATGGGGGGGCAAGCCGCGGCACCGGGGAGCTGTTTTTT
cdr3_aa: CASSQVYGGASRGTGELFF

clone_size: NA
d_call: TRBD1
j_call: TRBJ1-6
v_call: TRBV9
cdr3_nt: TGTGCCAGCAGCCCCCGAGGAAGACAGGGTAATTCACCCCTCCACTTT
cdr3_aa: CASSPRGRQGNSPLHF

clone_size: NA
d_call: TRBD1
j_call: TRBJ2-3
v_call: TRBV7-2
cdr3_nt: TGTGCCAGCAGCCGCACAGGGGACAGGGGGCGAGATACGCAGTATTTT
cdr3_aa: CASSRTGDRGRDTQYF

clone_size: NA
d_call: TRBD2
j_call: TRBJ2-3
v_call: TRBV30
cdr3_nt: TGTGCCTGGAGTGTAGCTAGCGGGAGAATAGATACGCAGTATTTT
cdr3_aa: CAWSVASGRIDTQYF

clone_size: NA
d_call: TRBD1
j_call: TRBJ2-3
v_call: TRBV19
cdr3_nt: TGTGCCAGTAGCTCGACAGGGGGCGTAGATACGCAGTATTTT
cdr3_aa: CASSSTGGVDTQYF

clone_size: NA
d_call: TRBD1
j_call: TRBJ1-2
v_call: TRBV7-2
cdr3_nt: TGTGCCAGCAGCTTGACAGGGGACTATGGCTACACCTTC
cdr3_aa: CASSLTGDYGYTF

clone_size: NA
d_call: NA
j_call: TRBJ1-5
v_call: TRBV6-1
cdr3_nt: TGTGCCAGCAGATTTTCAGGGAGCAATCAGCCCCAGCATTTT
cdr3_aa: CASRFSGSNQPQHF

clone_size: few
d_call: NA
j_call: TRBJ1-5
v_call: TRBV10-2
cdr3_nt: TGCGCCAGCAGTACAGGGAATTATGGTCAGCCCCAGCATTTT
cdr3_aa: CASSTGNYGQPQHF

clone_size: NA
d_call: TRBD1
j_call: TRBJ1-2
v_call: TRBV28
cdr3_nt: TGTGCCAGCAGTTTTCAAACGGGACAGGGTGGCTACACCTTC
cdr3_aa: CASSFQTGQGGYTF

clone_size: NA
d_call: TRBD1
j_call: TRBJ1-6
v_call: TRBV10-3
cdr3_nt: TGTGCCATATCGACAGGGGATTCACCCCTCCACTTT
cdr3_aa: CAISTGDSPLHF

clone_size: NA
d_call: TRBD2
j_call: TRBJ2-5
v_call: TRBV4-3
cdr3_nt: TGCGCCAGCAGCCCTGGACTAGCAGGAGAGACCCAGTACTTC
cdr3_aa: CASSPGLAGETQYF

clone_size: NA
d_call: TRBD2
j_call: TRBJ2-3
v_call: TRBV10-3
cdr3_nt: TGTGCCATCAGAATGACTAGCGGGAGCGATACGCAGTATTTT
cdr3_aa: CAIRMTSGSDTQYF

clone_size: NA
d_call: TRBD2
j_call: TRBJ2-1
v_call: TRBV19
cdr3_nt: TGTGCCAGTAGTATTAGCGGGAGCTCCTACAATGAGCAGTTCTTC
cdr3_aa: CASSISGSSYNEQFF

clone_size: once
d_call: NA
j_call: TRBJ2-1
v_call: TRBV29-1
cdr3_nt: TGCAGCGTTGAAAGAAGTGTAGGGACACTATCGGGTGAGCAGTTCTTC
cdr3_aa: CSVERSVGTLSGEQFF

clone_size: NA
d_call: TRBD1
j_call: TRBJ1-5
v_call: TRBV19
cdr3_nt: TGTGCCAGCGGGGGACAGGGAACAAGTCAGCCCCAGCATTTT
cdr3_aa: CASGGQGTSQPQHF